The 9 T cell receptor beta chains below all came from one sample that was sequenced in a study of identical twins. A single record per CDR3 protein comes from TCRdb applying MiXCR to the 5' RACE reads. Counted here are fewer than 500,000 distinct CDR3 sequences, roughly 24% occurring once; the ten biggest clones make up about 2.7%. These sequences were also reported in another study, on T cells expressing NK-cell markers.

Source material: CD4+ T cells sorted from blood. The receptors originated from a woman aged 18-29 years in good health.

This clonotype has ten or more counts. The chain is built from TRBV10-1 and TRBJ2-7, with 9 bases aligning to TRBD2. With 10 bases clipped from V and 2 bases from J, the junction kept 12 bases outside the gene matches. Germline-derived CDR1 and CDR2 are WNHNN and SYGVQD (reference sequence). This CDR3 is built from 15 residues. The CDR3 region has the DNA TGCGCCACCAGATTCCGACGGACTAGCGCCTACGAGCAGTACTTC. It translates to CATRFRRTSAYEQYF.

This chain uses TRBV29-1 with TRBJ2-1, with 9 bases identical to TRBD1. The CDR3 is made up of 14 amino acids. Unmatched junction bases numbered 5, after V lost 7 bases and J lost 1 base. Germline assignment: CDR1 SQVTM and CDR2 ANQGSEA. CDR3 sequence (DNA): TGCAGCGGGACAGGGGACTTTTCCTACAATGAGCAGTTCTTC. This encodes CSGTGDFSYNEQFF.

The chain links TRBV5-1 to TRBJ2-1; tentatively, D is TRBD2 (6 bases). Trimming took off 1 base at V and 2 bases at J, with 16 bases between the two ends. The germline gives CDR1 SGHRS, CDR2 YFSETQ. The CDR3 is 17 residues long. The chain's CDR3 is CASSLIGLALTYNEQFF. In DNA form, the CDR3 reads TGCGCCAGCAGCTTGATCGGTCTAGCGCTAACCTACAATGAGCAGTTCTTC.

The chain links TRBV6-1 to TRBJ1-5; a possible D gene is TRBD1 (6 bases). The V end was cut by 5 bases, the J end by 6 bases, with 14 bases between. There are 14 residues in the CDR3. CDR1 and CDR2 from the germline V gene are MNHNS and SASEGT. The CDR3 DNA reads TGTGCCAGCAGTCTAGAGAGGGGGAGTCAGCCCCAGCATTTT. Its translation: CASSLERGSQPQHF.

CDR3 in DNA: TGTGCCAGCAGCTTCCTAGGGACAGGGAAAGAGACCCAGTACTTC. This encodes CASSFLGTGKETQYF. V and J are TRBV11-2 and TRBJ2-5, with TRBD1 matching 9 bases. CDR1 is SGHAT and CDR2 is FQNNGV in the germline V gene. The V segment lost 3 bases and the J segment 3 bases; nucleotides outside the gene matches: 5. This CDR3 comprises 15 residues.

The rearrangement joins TRBV20-1 to TRBJ1-2, with 8 bases identical to TRBD1. The CDR3 totals 13 residues. Losses at the gene ends were 5 bases for V and 2 bases for J; bases not matched to a gene: 4. Germline V gene sequence: CDR1 DFQATT, CDR2 SNEGSKA (reference sequence). CDR3 region: CSAGGDRNYGYTF. The DNA of the CDR3 is TGCAGTGCTGGGGGGGACAGGAACTATGGCTACACCTTC.

The gene calls are TRBV29-1 and TRBJ1-2; possible D gene TRBD1, 5 bases. The CDR3 loop spans 11 amino acids. Germline assignment: CDR1 SQVTM and CDR2 ANQGSEA. Trimming pared 7 bases from V and 4 bases from J, leaving 10 bases between. The CDR3 sequence is CSALGVYGYTF. The CDR3 DNA sequence: TGCAGCGCCCTAGGGGTCTATGGCTACACCTTC.

This chain connects TRBV12-3 or TRBV12-4 to TRBJ2-1, with a tentative D call TRBD2 (5 bases). CDR3 length: 14 residues. V was trimmed by 7 bases and J by 2 bases, leaving 12 bases between them. The CDR3 sequence is CASTADWPYNEQFF. The DNA for the CDR3 is TGTGCCAGCACCGCGGACTGGCCCTACAATGAGCAGTTCTTC.

This clonotype has a handful of counts. This chain uses TRBV20-1 with TRBJ1-1, with D perhaps TRBD1 (6 bases). With 6 bases removed from V and 3 bases from J, the gap between germline ends came to 17 bases. This CDR3 is built from 14 residues. CDR1 DFQATT and CDR2 SNEGSKA come from the germline V gene (reference sequence). CDR3 sequence (DNA): TGCAGTGCCACGAGGGGGGGCTGGGACACTGAAGCTTTCTTT. This translates into CSATRGGWDTEAFF.